Detailed here is one T cell receptor (beta chain). The antigen is not known. CDR1 is SGHVS, CDR2 FQNEAQ, per germline. CDR3 length: 15 amino acids. V was cut by 6 bases and J by 2 bases, with 13 bases left in between. TCRdb's table, derived via immunoSEQ multiplex PCR, lists solely in-frame clones and lacks some. The data contain some 630,000 clones, around 96% of them singletons. This entry belongs to a study of shared clonotypes between healthy human individuals. Study results and limitations: Lower generation probabilities were found for non-shared clonotypes than for those shared by all four donors. A handful of donors showed sharing of approximately 4.7% of naive CD4 clonotypes. Generally, estimated richness proved larger in naive subsets than it did in memory subsets.

In the naive CD8 group, cells lacked CD45RO and were positively selected for CCR7, so terminally differentiated effector memory CD45RA+ cells were left out. The chain couples TRBV7-8 to TRBJ1-4; D is possibly TRBD1 (5 bases). Sample: naive CD8+ T cells sorted from blood. The TCR comes from a woman between 25 and 40 years old in good health. The DNA of the CDR3 is TGTGCCAGCAGTCCACGGGGGGTGACTAATGAAAAACTGTTTTTT. Its protein is CASSPRGVTNEKLFF. The full variable domain, completed using reference TRBV7-8 and TRBJ1-4, is GAGVSQSPRYKVAKRGQDVALRCDPISGHVSLFWYQQALGQGPEFLTYFQNEAQLDKSGLPSDRFFAERPEGSVSTLKIQRTQQEDSAVYLCASSPRGVTNEKLFFGSGTQLSVL.